The 5 T cell receptor beta chains below were found in one sample sequenced in a study of blood T cell repertoires in COVID-19 (dated by TCRdb to 2020 to 2022). The method behind the library was the immunoSEQ multiplex PCR assay. TCRdb carries this immuneACCESS record with in-frame sequences only. Its versions omit some clonotypes, under half of them owing to an unresolved V gene in the studies checked, with the rest unexplained. For this sample there are 200,000 to 250,000 clones; 75% to 85% appear just once. Around 14% of the sample is held by the ten biggest clonotypes. What was sequenced was peripheral blood. Receptors originate from a human donor in a cohort sampled during active COVID-19.

This chain links TRBV6-5 with TRBJ1-5; no reliable D call. V was shortened by 8 bases and J by 0 bases, with 14 bases between the two germline ends. Per germline, CDR1 MNHEY and CDR2 SVGAGI. This CDR3 spans 15 amino acids. As DNA, the CDR3 is TGTGCCAGCCGAGGGATACGAAATAGCAATCAGCCCCAGCATTTT. Amino acids: CASRGIRNSNQPQHF.

This clone was observed a single time. The genes are TRBV27 and TRBJ2-7; D not certain. Deletions cut 5 bases from V and 3 bases from J, with 14 bases between. The CDR3 has 14 amino acids. In germline, CDR1 is MNHEY, CDR2 SMNVEV (reference sequence). The CDR3, as DNA: TGTGCCAGCAGTCTTAGTGGAGAGCTCTACGAGCAGTACTTC. It yields the protein CASSLSGELYEQYF.

This clone was seen just once. The V and J genes are TRBV19 and TRBJ2-3; TRBD2 matches at 10 bases. The CDR3 runs 17 residues. V trimming: 3 bases; J trimming: 0 bases; junction bases outside the gene matches: 6. Germline V lookup: CDR1 LNHDA, CDR2 SQIVND (reference sequence). CDR3 residues: CASSMGASGSSTDTQYF. The CDR3 DNA follows: TGTGCCAGTAGTATGGGGGCTAGCGGGAGTAGCACAGATACGCAGTATTTT.

The chain combines TRBV7-9 with TRBJ2-1; 8 bases are a match to TRBD2. Trimming took 4 bases from V and 9 from J; bases not matched to a gene: 11. The CDR3 is 15 residues long. Germline V lookup: CDR1 SEHNR, CDR2 FQNEAQ (reference sequence). DNA for the CDR3: TGTGCCAGCAGCTCGCGAGGCGGGGGGCGGAGTGAGCAGTTCTTC. Translating gives CASSSRGGGRSEQFF.

The genes are TRBV5-1 and TRBJ2-7; D remains unclear. Germline assignment: CDR1 SGHRS and CDR2 YFSETQ. V was pared by 0 bases and J by 4 bases, with 11 bases between. There are 14 residues in the CDR3. In DNA form, the CDR3 reads TGCGCCAGCAGCTTGGCCCTACAGCCTTACGAGCAGTACTTC. It specifies CASSLALQPYEQYF.